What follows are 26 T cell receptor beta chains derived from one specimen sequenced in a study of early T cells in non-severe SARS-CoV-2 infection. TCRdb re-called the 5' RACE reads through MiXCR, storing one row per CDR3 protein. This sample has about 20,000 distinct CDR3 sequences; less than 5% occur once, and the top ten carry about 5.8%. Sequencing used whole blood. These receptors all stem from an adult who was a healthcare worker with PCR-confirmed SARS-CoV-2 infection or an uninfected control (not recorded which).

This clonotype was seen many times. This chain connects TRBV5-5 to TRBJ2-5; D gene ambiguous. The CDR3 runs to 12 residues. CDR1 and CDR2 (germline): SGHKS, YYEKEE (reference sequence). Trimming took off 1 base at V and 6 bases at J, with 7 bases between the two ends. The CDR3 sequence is CASSLFFQTQYF. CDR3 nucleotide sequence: TGTGCCAGCAGCTTGTTCTTCCAGACCCAGTACTTC.

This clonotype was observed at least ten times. This CDR3 is CASSQDGNSGANVLTF. The CDR3 region has the DNA TGCGCCAGCAGCCAAGATGGGAACTCTGGGGCCAACGTCCTGACTTTC. The rearrangement uses TRBV4-3 and TRBJ2-6; D is unclear. The germline V and J ends were trimmed by 0 bases and 0 bases, with 6 bases remaining between them. This CDR3 is built from 16 residues. CDR1 is LGHNA, CDR2 YSLEER, per germline.

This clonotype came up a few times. The CDR3 DNA sequence: TGCAGCGTTGAAGATGCCCTTAGCCGCACAGATACGCAGTATTTT. Its translation is CSVEDALSRTDTQYF. V usage is TRBV29-1 and J usage is TRBJ2-3; D unclear. The CDR3 is 15 amino acids. Germline V gene data show CDR1 as SQVTM and CDR2 as ANQGSEA. Trimming shortened V by 0 bases and J by 1 base, and 11 bases separated the two germline ends.

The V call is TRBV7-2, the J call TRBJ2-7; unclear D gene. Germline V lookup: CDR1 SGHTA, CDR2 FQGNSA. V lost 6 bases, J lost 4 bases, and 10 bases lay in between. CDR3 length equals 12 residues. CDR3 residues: CASRGSGYEQYF. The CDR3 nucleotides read TGTGCCAGCAGGGGGTCCGGGTACGAGCAGTACTTC.

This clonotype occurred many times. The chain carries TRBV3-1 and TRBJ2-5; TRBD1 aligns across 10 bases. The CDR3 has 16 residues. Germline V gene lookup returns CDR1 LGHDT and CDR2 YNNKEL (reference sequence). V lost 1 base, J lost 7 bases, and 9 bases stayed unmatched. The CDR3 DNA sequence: TGTGCCAGCAGCCAAGGGGGACAGGGGACTCCAAGGACCCAGTACTTC. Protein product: CASSQGGQGTPRTQYF.

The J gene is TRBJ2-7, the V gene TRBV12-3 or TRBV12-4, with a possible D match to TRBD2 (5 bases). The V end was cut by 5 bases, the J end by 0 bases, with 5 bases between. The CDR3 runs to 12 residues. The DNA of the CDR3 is TGTGCCAGCAGTACTAGCTCCTACGAGCAGTACTTC. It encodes CASSTSSYEQYF.

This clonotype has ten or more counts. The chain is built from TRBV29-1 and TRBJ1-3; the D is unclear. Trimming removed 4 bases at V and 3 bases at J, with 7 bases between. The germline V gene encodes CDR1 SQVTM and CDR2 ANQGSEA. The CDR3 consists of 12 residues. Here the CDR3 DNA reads TGCAGCGTTGGCGCATATGGAAACACCATATATTTT. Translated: CSVGAYGNTIYF. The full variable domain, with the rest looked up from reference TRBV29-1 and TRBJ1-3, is SAVISQKPSRDICQRGTSLTIQCQVDSQVTMMFWYRQQPGQSLTLIATANQGSEATYESGFVIDKFPISRPNLTFSTLTVSNMSPEDSSIYLCSVGAYGNTIYFGEGSWLTVV.

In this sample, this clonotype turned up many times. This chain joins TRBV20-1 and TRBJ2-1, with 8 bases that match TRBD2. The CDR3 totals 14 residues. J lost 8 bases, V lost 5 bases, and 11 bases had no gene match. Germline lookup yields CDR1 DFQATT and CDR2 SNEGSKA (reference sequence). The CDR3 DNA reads TGCAGTGCTGCCAAGAGCGGGGGCACGGATGAGCAGTTCTTC. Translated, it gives CSAAKSGGTDEQFF.

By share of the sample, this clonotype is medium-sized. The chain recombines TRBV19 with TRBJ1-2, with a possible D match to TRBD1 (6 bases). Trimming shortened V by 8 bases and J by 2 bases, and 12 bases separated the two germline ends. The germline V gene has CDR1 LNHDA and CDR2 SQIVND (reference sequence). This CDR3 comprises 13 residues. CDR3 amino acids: CASRTESNYGYTF. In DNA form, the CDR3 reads TGTGCCAGTCGGACAGAGAGCAACTATGGCTACACCTTC.

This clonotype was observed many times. The chain's CDR3 is CSIAGAVYNEQFF. For the CDR3, the DNA is TGCAGTATAGCCGGGGCGGTCTACAATGAGCAGTTCTTC. V and J are TRBV20-1 and TRBJ2-1; the D call may be TRBD1 or TRBD2 (5 bases each). V lost 8 bases, J lost 3 bases, and 14 bases lay in between. This CDR3 has 13 residues. Germline values: CDR1 DFQATT, CDR2 SNEGSKA (reference sequence).

Written as DNA, the CDR3 is TGTGCCAGCAGTTTAGCAGGGGAGTACACTGAAGCTTTCTTT. It specifies CASSLAGEYTEAFF. The chain uses TRBV28 and TRBJ1-1; weak D call: TRBD1 (6 bases). The CDR3 loop spans 14 amino acids. The V end was cut by 2 bases, the J end by 3 bases, with 10 bases between. Germline V gene data show CDR1 as MDHEN and CDR2 as SYDVKM.

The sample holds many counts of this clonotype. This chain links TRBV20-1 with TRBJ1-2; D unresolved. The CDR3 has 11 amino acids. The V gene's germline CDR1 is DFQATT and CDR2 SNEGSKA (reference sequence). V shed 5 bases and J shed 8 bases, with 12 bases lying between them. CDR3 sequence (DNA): TGCAGTGCTGCACGGGTTGCGGGCTACACCTTC. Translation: CSAARVAGYTF.

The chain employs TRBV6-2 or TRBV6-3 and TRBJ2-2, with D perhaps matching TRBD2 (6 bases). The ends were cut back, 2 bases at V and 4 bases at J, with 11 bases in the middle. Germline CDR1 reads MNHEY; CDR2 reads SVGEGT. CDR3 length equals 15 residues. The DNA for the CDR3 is TGTGCCAGCAGTTACGCGGGAACTATCACCGGGGAGCTGTTTTTT. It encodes CASSYAGTITGELFF.

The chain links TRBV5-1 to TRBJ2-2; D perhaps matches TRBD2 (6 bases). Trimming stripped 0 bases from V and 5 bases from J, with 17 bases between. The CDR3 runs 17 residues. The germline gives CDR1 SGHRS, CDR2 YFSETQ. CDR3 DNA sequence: TGCGCCAGCAGCTTGGATAGCAGGAGGGCCCTAACCGGGGAGCTGTTTTTT. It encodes CASSLDSRRALTGELFF.

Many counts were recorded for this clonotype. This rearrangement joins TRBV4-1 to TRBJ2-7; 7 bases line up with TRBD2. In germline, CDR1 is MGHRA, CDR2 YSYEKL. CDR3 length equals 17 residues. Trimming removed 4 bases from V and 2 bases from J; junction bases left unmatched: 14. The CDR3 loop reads CASSPMIGYSGPYEQYF. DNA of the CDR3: TGCGCCAGCAGCCCTATGATAGGGTATAGCGGGCCCTACGAGCAGTACTTC.

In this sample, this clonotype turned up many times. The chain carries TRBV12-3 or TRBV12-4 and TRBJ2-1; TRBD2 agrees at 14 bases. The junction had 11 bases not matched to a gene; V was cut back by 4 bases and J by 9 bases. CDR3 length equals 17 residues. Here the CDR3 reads CASSSPSGTSGSSEQFF. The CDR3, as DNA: TGTGCCAGCAGTTCTCCGTCCGGGACTAGCGGGAGTAGTGAGCAGTTCTTC.

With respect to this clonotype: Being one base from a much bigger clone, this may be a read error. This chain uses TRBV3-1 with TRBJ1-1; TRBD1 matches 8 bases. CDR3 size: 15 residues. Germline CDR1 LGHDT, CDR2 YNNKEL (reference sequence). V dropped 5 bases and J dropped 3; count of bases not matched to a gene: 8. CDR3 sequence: CASSMGSGGYTEAFF. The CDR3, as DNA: TGTGCCAGCAGCATGGGGTCAGGGGGCTACACTGAAGCTTTCTTT.

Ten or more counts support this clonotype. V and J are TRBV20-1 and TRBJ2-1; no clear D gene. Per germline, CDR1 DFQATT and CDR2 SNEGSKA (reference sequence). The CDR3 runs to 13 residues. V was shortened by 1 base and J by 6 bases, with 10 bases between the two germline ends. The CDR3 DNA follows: TGCAGTGCTAGAGGATCGTGGGGCAATGAGCAGTTCTTC. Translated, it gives CSARGSWGNEQFF.

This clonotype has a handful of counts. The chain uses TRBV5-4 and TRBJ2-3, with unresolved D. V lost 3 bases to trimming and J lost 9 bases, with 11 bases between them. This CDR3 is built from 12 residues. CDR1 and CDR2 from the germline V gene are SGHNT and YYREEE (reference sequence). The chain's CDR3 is CASSSDGVTQYF. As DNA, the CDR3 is TGTGCCAGCAGCTCGGACGGAGTAACGCAGTATTTT.

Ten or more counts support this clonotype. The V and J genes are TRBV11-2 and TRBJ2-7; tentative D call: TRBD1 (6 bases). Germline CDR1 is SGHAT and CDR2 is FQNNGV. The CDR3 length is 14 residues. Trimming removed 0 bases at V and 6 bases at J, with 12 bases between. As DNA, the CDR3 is TGTGCCAGCAGCTTAGAAACACAGGGATTCGAGCAGTACTTC. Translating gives CASSLETQGFEQYF.

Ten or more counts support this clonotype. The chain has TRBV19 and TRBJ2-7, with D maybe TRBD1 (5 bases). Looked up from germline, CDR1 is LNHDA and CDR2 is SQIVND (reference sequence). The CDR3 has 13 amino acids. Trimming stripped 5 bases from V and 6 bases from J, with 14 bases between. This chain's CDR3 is CASSPTRVPEQYF. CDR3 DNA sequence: TGTGCCAGTAGTCCAACCAGGGTACCCGAGCAGTACTTC.

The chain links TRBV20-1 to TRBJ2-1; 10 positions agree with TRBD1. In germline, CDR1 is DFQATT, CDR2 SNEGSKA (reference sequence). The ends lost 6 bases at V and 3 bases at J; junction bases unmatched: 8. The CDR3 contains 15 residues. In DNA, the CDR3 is TGCAGTGCGCGCCGGGACAGGGGCTACTACAATGAGCAGTTCTTC. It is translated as CSARRDRGYYNEQFF.

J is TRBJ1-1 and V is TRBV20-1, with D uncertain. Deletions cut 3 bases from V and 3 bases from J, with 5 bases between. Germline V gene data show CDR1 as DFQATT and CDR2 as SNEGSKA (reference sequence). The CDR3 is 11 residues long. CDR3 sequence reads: CSASGDTEAFF. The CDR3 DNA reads TGCAGTGCTAGTGGAGACACTGAAGCTTTCTTT.

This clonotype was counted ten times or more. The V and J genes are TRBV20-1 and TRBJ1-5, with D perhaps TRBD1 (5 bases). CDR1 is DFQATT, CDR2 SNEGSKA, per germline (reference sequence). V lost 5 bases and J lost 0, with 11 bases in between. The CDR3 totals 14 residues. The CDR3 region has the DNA TGCAGTGCTGCTGGGGCATATAGCAATCAGCCCCAGCATTTT. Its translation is CSAAGAYSNQPQHF.

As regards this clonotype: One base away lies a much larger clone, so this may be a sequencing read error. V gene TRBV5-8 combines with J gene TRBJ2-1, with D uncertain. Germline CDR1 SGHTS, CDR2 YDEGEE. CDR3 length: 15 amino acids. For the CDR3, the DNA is TGTGCCAACAGCATCAGACCTACCTCCTACAATGAGCAGTTCTTC. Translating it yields CANSIRPTSYNEQFF.

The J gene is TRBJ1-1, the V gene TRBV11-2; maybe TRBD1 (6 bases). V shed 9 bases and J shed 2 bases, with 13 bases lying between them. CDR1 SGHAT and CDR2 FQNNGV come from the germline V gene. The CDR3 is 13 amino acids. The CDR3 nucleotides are TGTGCCAGAGTGGACAGACCTAACACTGAAGCTTTCTTT. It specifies CARVDRPNTEAFF.